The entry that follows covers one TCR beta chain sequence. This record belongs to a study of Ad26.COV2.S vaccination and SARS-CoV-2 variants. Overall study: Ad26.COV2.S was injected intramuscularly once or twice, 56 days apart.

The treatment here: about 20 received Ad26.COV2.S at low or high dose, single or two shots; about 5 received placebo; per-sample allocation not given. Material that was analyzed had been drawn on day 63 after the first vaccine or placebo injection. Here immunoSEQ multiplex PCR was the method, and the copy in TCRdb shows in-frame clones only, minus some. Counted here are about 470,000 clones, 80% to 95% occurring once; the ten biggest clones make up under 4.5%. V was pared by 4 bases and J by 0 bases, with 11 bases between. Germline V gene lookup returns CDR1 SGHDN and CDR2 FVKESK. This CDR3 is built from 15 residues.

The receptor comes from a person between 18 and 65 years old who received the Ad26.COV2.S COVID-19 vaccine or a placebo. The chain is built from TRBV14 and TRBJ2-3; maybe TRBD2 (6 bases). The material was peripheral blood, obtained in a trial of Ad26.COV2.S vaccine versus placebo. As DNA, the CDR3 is TGTGCCAGCAGCCGTAGCGGAGTTAGCACAGATACGCAGTATTTT. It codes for CASSRSGVSTDTQYF.